This T cell receptor (beta chain) was profiled in a study of Graves' ophthalmopathy and Graves' hyperthyroidism. CDR1 and CDR2 from the germline V gene are SGHRS and YFSETQ. The CDR3 consists of 19 residues. Unmatched junction bases numbered 13, after V lost 3 bases and J lost 0 bases. By definition, stable hyperthyroidism involved no ophthalmopathy within 18 months of follow-up. Hyperthyroidism was new, under 2 months, in patients aged 18 to 65. None of the included patients had other autoimmune diseases, uncontrolled infections, pregnancy or lactation, as these led to exclusion. The authors amplified TCR beta CDR3 regions, and they did so from RNA transcripts for repertoire sequencing. HTBI primers were employed in first-round RT-PCR, then a second-round multiplex PCR followed. TCRdb recomputed calls from the multiplex PCR reads with MiXCR, one row per CDR3 protein. The sample has under 800,000 distinct CDR3 sequences, 22% seen once.

Of note for this clonotype: Antigen: not known.

Findings and caveats of the study: With a specificity of 72.22% and a sensitivity of roughly 71%, the model predicted ophthalmopathy progression.

This chain connects TRBV5-1 to TRBJ1-5; 9 nucleotides agree with TRBD1. Sequences were obtained from peripheral blood. The TCR sequence derives from a woman under 30 with stable Graves' hyperthyroidism. Some clones in this sample may be carry-over from other donors' samples. In nucleotides, the CDR3 is TGCGCCAGCAGCTCCCCTTCGGGACAGGGTGGATATAGCAATCAGCCCCAGCATTTT. Its translation is CASSSPSGQGGYSNQPQHF.